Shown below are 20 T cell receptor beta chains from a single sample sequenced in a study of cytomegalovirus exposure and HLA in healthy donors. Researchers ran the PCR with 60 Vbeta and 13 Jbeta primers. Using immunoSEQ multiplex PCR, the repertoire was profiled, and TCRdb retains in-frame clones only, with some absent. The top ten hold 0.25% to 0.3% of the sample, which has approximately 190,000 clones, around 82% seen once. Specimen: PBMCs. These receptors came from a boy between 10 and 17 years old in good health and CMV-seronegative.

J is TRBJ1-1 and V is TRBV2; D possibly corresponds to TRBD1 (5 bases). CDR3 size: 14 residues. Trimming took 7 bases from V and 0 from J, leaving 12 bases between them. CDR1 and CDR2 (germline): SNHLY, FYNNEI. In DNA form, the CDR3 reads TGTGCCAGCAAGACAGAACTCATGAACACTGAAGCTTTCTTT. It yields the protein CASKTELMNTEAFF.

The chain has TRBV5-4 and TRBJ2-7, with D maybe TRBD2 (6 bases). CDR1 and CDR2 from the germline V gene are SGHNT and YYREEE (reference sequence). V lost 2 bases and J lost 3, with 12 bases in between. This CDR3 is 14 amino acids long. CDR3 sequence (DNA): TGTGCCAGCAGCTTTCGGGGGTCCTTCTACGAGCAGTACTTC. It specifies CASSFRGSFYEQYF.

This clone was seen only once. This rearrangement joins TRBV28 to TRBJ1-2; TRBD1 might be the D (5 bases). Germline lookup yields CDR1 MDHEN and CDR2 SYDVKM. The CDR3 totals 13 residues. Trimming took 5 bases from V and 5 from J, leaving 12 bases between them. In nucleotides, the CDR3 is TGTGCCAGCAGTACTCCCGGGGGGTATGGCTACACCTTC. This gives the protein CASSTPGGYGYTF.

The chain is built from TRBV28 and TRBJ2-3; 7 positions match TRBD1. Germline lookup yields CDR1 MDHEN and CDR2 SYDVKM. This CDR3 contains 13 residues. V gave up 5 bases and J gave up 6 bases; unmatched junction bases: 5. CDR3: CASSTTGEDTQYF. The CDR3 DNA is TGTGCCAGCAGTACTACAGGGGAGGATACGCAGTATTTT.

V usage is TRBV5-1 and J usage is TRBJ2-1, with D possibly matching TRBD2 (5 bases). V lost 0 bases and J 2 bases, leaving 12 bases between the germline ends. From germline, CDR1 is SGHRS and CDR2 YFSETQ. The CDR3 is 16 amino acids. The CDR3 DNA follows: TGCGCCAGCAGCTTGGGGGTCCACGGGACCTACAATGAGCAGTTCTTC. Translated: CASSLGVHGTYNEQFF.

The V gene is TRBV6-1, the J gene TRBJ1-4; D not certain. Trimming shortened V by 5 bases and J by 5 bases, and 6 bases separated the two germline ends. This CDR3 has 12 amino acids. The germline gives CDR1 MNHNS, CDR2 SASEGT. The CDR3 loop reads CASSPLNEKLFF. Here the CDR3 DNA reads TGTGCCAGCAGTCCCCTCAATGAAAAACTGTTTTTT.

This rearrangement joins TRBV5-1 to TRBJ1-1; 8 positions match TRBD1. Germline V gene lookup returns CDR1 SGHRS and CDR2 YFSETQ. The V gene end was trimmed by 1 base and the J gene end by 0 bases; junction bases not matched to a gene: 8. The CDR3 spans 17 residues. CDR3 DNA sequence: TGCGCCAGCAGCTTGTTCGGGACAGGTTTTATGAACACTGAAGCTTTCTTT. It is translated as CASSLFGTGFMNTEAFF.

For the CDR3, the DNA is TGTGCCAGTAGTATAAAAGGGGCCCTATCCCCCGAAGCTTTCTTT. Translated, it gives CASSIKGALSPEAFF. The chain has TRBV19 and TRBJ1-1, with D possibly matching TRBD1 (5 bases). CDR3 length: 15 residues. Germline CDR1 reads LNHDA; CDR2 reads SQIVND (reference sequence). The V end was cut by 2 bases, the J end by 8 bases, with 18 bases between.

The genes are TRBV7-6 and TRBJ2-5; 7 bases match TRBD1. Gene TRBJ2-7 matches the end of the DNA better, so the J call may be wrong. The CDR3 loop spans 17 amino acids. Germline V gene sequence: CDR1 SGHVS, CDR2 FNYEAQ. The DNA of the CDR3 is TGTGCCAGCAGCTTAGCGCATGGGACAGACAACCTCTACGAGCAGTACTTC. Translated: CASSLAHGTDNLYEQYF.

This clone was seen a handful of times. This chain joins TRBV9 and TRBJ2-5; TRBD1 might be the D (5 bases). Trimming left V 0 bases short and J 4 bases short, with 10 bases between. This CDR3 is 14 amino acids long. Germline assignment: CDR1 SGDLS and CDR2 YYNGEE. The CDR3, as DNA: TGTGCCAGCAGCGTAGGCCCCAGGGTAGAGACCCAGTACTTC. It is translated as CASSVGPRVETQYF. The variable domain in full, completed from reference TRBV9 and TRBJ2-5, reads DSGVTQTPKHLITATGQRVTLRCSPRSGDLSVYWYQQSLDQGLQFLIQYYNGEERAKGNILERFSAQQFPDLHSELNLSSLELGDSALYFCASSVGPRVETQYFGPGTRLLVL.

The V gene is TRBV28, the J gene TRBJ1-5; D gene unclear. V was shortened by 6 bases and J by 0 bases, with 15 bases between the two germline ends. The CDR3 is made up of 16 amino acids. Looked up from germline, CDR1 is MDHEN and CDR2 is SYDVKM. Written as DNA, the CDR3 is TGTGCCAGCAGCCCAATCGGGAGGAATAGCAATCAGCCCCAGCATTTT. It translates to CASSPIGRNSNQPQHF.

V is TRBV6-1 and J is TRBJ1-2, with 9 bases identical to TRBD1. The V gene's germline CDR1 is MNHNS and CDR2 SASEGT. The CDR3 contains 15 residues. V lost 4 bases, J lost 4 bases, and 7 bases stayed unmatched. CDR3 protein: CASSAGTGSLYGYTF. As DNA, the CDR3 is TGTGCCAGCAGTGCCGGGACAGGGAGCCTCTATGGCTACACCTTC.

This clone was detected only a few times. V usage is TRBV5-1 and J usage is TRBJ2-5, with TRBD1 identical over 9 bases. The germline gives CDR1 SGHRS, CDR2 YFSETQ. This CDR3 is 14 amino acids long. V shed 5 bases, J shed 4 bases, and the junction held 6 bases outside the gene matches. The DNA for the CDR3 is TGCGCCAGCAGTCAGACAGGGGGTAGAGAGACCCAGTACTTC. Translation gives CASSQTGGRETQYF. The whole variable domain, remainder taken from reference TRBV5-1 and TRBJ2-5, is KAGVTQTPRYLIKTRGQQVTLSCSPISGHRSVSWYQQTPGQGLQFLFEYFSETQRNKGNFPGRFSGRQFSNSRSEMNVSTLELGDSALYLCASSQTGGRETQYFGPGTRLLVL.

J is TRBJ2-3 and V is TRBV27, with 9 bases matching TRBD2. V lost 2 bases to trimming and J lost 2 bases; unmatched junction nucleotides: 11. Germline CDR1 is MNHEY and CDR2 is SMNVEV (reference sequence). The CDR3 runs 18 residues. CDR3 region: CASSLGLSVAGVTDTQYF. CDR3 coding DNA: TGTGCCAGCAGTTTAGGGTTATCTGTAGCGGGAGTCACAGATACGCAGTATTTT.

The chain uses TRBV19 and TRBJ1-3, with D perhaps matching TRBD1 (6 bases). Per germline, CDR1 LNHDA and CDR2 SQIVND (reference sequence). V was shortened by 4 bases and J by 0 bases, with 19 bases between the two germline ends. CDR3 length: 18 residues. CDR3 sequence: CASSSFLPGQLSGNTIYF. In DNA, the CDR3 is TGTGCCAGTAGTAGTTTTCTCCCCGGACAGCTCTCTGGAAACACCATATATTTT.

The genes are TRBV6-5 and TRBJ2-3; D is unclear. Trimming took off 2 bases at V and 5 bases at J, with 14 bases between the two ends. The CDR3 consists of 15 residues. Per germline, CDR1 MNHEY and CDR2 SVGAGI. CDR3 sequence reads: CASSYLYPYLDTQYF. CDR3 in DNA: TGTGCCAGCAGTTACCTCTACCCTTATCTAGATACGCAGTATTTT.

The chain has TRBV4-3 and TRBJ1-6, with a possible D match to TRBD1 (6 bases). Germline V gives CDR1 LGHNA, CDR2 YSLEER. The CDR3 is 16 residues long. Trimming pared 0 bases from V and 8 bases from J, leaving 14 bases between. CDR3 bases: TGCGCCAGCAGCCAAGACCCACAGGGAAGATATTCACCCCTCCACTTT. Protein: CASSQDPQGRYSPLHF.

CDR3 in amino acids: CASSYSPPGEYF. CDR3 nucleotide sequence: TGTGCCAGCAGTTATTCACCTCCCGGGGAGTACTTC. The chain is built from TRBV6-9 and TRBJ2-7, with a possible D match to TRBD2 (5 bases). Germline V gene sequence: CDR1 MNHGY, CDR2 SVAAGI. Trimming stripped 0 bases from V and 11 bases from J, with 11 bases between. The CDR3 totals 12 residues.

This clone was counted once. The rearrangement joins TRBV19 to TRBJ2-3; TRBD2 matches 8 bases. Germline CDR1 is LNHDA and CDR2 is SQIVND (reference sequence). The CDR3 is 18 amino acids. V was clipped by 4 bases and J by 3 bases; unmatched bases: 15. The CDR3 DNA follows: TGTGCCAGTAGTAAACTAGACGGTGGACGGGAGGGAACAGATACGCAGTATTTT. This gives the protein CASSKLDGGREGTDTQYF. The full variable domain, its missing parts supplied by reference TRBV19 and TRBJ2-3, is DGGITQSPKYLFRKEGQNVTLSCEQNLNHDAMYWYRQDPGQGLRLIYYSQIVNDFQKGDIAEGYSVSREKKESFPLTVTSAQKNPTAFYLCASSKLDGGREGTDTQYFGPGTRLTVL.

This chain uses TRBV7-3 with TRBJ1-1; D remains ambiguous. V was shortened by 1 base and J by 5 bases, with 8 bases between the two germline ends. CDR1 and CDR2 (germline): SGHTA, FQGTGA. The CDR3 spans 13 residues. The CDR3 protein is CASSLRRGTEAFF. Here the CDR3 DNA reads TGTGCCAGCAGCTTAAGGCGAGGGACTGAAGCTTTCTTT.